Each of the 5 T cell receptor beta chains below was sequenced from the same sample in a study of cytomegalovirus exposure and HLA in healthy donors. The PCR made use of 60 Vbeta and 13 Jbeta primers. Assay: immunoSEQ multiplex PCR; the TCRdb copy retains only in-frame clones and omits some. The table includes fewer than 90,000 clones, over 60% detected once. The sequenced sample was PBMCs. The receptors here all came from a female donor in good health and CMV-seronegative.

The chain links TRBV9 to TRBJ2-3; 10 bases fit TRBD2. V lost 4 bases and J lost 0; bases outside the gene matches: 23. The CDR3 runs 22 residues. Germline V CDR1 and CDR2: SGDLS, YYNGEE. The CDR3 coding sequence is TGTGCCAGCAGCAGAACTAGCGGGACCCTAGGGAGAAAAGCACATAGCACAGATACGCAGTATTTT. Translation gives CASSRTSGTLGRKAHSTDTQYF.

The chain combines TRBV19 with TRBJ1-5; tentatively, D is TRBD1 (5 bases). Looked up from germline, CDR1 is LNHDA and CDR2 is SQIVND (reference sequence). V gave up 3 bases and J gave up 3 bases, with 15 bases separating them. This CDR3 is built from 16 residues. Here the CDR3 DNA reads TGTGCCAGTAGTATCTGGGGGGTGCGTGACAATCAGCCCCAGCATTTT. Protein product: CASSIWGVRDNQPQHF.

CDR3 DNA: TGTGCCAGCAGCCCCGGCAGGGCCTGGGAGACCCAGTACTTC. Amino acids: CASSPGRAWETQYF. This chain uses TRBV5-6 with TRBJ2-5; a weak D match, TRBD1 (5 bases). Germline CDR1 is SGHDT and CDR2 is YYEEEE. V was shortened by 4 bases and J by 5 bases, with 15 bases between the two germline ends. CDR3 size: 14 residues. The full variable domain, with the rest looked up from reference TRBV5-6 and TRBJ2-5, is DAGVTQSPTHLIKTRGQQVTLRCSPKSGHDTVSWYQQALGQGPQFIFQYYEEEERQRGNFPDRFSGHQFPNYSSELNVNALLLGDSALYLCASSPGRAWETQYFGPGTRLLVL.

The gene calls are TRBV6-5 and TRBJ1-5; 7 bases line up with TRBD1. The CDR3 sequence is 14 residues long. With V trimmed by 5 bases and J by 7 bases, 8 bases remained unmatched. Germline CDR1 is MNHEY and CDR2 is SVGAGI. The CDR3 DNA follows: TGTGCCAGCAGTCCAGACAGGGTAGGACAGCCCCAGCATTTT. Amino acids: CASSPDRVGQPQHF.

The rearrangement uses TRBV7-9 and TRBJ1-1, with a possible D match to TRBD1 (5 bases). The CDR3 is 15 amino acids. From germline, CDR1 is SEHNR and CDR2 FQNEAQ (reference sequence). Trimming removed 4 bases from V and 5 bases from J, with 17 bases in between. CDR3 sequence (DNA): TGTGCCAGCAGCTCCTGGGAGGGGATTGGGACTGAAGCTTTCTTT. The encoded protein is CASSSWEGIGTEAFF.